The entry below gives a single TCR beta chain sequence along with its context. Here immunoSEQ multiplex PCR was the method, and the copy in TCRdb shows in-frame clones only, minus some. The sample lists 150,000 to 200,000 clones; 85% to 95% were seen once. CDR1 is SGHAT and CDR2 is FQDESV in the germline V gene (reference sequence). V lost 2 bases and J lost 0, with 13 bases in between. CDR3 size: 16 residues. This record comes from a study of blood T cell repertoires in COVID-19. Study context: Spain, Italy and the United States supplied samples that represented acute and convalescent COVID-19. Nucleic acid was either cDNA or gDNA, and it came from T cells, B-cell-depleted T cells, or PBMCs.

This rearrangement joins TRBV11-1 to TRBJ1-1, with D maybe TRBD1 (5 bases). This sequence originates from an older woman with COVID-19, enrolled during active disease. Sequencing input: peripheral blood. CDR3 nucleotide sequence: TGTGCCAGCAGCTTAAGGCGGGGGGTCATGAACACTGAAGCTTTCTTT. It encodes CASSLRRGVMNTEAFF.